This TCR beta chain was sequenced for a study of blood T cell repertoires in COVID-19. For the study at large: T cells, B-cell-depleted T cells, or PBMCs provided the cDNA or gDNA that served as material.

Germline V gene lookup returns CDR1 MNHEY and CDR2 SVGAGI. V was pared by 2 bases and J by 1 base, with 11 bases between. CDR3 length equals 16 residues. Original analysis: Using reference gene primer amplification, nucleated cell counts were estimated. Using immunoSEQ multiplex PCR, the repertoire was profiled, and TCRdb retains in-frame clones only, with some absent. D and trimming come from the DNA, and the V and J calls and clone size come from that table. The sample holds 200,000 to 250,000 clones, 86% seen once. The source is a woman aged 60-70 years who had recovered from COVID-19. Specimen: peripheral blood. The V and J genes are TRBV6-5 and TRBJ2-2, with a weak D call TRBD2 (6 bases). In nucleotides, the CDR3 is TGTGCCAGCAGTTACGCGAGACTAGAGAACACCGGGGAGCTGTTTTTT. It translates to CASSYARLENTGELFF.